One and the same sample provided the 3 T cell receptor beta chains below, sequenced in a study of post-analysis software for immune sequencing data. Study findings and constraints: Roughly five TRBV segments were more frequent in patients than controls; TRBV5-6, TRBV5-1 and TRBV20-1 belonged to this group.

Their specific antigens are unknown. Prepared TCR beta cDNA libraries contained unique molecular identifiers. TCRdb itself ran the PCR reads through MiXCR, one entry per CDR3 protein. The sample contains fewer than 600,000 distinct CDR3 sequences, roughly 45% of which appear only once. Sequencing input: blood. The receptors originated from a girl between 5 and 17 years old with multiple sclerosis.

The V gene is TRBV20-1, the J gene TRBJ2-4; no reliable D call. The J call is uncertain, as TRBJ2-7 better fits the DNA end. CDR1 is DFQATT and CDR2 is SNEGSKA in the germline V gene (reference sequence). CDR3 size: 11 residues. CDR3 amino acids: CSAARNHEQYF. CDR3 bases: TGCAGTGCCGCTAGAAACCACGAGCAGTACTTC.

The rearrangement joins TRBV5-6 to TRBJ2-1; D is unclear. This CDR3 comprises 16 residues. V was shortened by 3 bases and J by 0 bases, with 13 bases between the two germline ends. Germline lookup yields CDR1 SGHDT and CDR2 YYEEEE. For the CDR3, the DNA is TGTGCCAGCAGCTCGAACCTACTCCGCTCCTACAATGAGCAGTTCTTC. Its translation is CASSSNLLRSYNEQFF.

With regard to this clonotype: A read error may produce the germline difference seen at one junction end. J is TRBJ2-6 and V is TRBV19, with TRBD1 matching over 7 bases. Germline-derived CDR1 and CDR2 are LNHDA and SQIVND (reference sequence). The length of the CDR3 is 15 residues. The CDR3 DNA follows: TGTGCAGCCGGGACAGACCCCTCTGGGGCCAACGTCCGGACTTTC. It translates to CAAGTDPSGANVRTF. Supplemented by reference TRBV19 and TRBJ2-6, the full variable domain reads DGGITQSPKYLFRKEGQNVTLSCEQNLNHDAMYWYRQDPGQGLRLIYYSQIVNDFQKGDIAEGYSVSREKKESFPLTVTSAQKNPTAFYLCAAGTDPSGANVRTFGAGSRLTVL.